A single T cell receptor (beta chain) is shown here with its context. The sample originates from a study of PD-1 blockade in classical Hodgkin lymphoma. Time point indicated: cycle 4 day 1 (C4D1), after six to seven weeks of nivolumab. Each patient relapsed following autologous stem cell transplantation, and prior brentuximab vedotin exposure differed. Some clones are missing from TCRdb's copy, which holds only in-frame ones; the method was immunoSEQ multiplex PCR. The data contain around 7,900 clones, around 78% of them singletons. Sequenced material: peripheral blood mononuclear cells (PBMCs), taken before the fourth cycle of nivolumab. The TCR sequence derives from a human donor with classical Hodgkin lymphoma.

The CDR3 DNA sequence: TGTGCCAGCAGCTTTTCCGGGACAGAGAACACTGAAGCTTTCTTT. Residues: CASSFSGTENTEAFF. V and J are TRBV7-2 and TRBJ1-1; 7 nucleotides align to TRBD1. Trimming removed 3 bases from V and 1 base from J; junction bases left unmatched: 5. The CDR3 is made up of 15 amino acids. Germline loops: CDR1 SGHTA, CDR2 FQGNSA.